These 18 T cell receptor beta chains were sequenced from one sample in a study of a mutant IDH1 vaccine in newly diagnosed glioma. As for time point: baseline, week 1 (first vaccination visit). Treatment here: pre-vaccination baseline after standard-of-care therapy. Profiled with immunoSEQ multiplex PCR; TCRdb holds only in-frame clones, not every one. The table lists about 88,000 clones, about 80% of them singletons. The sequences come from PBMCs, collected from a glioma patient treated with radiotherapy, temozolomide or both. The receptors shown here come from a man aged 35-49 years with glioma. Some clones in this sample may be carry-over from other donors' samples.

In DNA form, the CDR3 reads TGCGCCAGCAGCTTGCGCGGGGAGCTGTTTTTT. As protein: CASSLRGELFF. This chain uses TRBV5-1 with TRBJ2-2; D is ambiguous. The CDR3 contains 11 residues. Trimming took off 1 base at V and 7 bases at J, with 2 bases between the two ends. Germline V gives CDR1 SGHRS, CDR2 YFSETQ.

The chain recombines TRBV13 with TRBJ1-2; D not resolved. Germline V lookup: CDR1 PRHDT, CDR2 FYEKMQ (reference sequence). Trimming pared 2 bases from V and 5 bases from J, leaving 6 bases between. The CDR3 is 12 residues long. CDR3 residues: CASSLSGYGYTF. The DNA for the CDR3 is TGTGCCAGCAGCTTATCGGGGTATGGCTACACCTTC. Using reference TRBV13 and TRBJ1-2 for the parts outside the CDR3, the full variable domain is AAGVIQSPRHLIKEKRETATLKCYPIPRHDTVYWYQQGPGQDPQFLISFYEKMQSDKGSIPDRFSAQQFSDYHSELNMSSLELGDSALYFCASSLSGYGYTFGSGTRLTVV.

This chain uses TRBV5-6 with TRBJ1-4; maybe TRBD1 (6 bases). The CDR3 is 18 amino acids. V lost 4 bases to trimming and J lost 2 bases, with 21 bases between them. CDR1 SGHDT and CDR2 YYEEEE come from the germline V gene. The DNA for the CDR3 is TGTGCCAGCAGCCTTCTCGGACAGCAGTCCGGGACTAATGAAAAACTGTTTTTT. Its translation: CASSLLGQQSGTNEKLFF. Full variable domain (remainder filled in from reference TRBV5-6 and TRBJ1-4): DAGVTQSPTHLIKTRGQQVTLRCSPKSGHDTVSWYQQALGQGPQFIFQYYEEEERQRGNFPDRFSGHQFPNYSSELNVNALLLGDSALYLCASSLLGQQSGTNEKLFFGSGTQLSVL.

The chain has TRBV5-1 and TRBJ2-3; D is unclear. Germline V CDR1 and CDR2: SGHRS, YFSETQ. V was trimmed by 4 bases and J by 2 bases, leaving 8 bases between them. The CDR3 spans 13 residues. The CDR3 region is CASSPQNTDTQYF. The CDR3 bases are TGCGCCAGCAGCCCCCAAAACACAGATACGCAGTATTTT. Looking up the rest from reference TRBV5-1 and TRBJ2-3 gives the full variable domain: KAGVTQTPRYLIKTRGQQVTLSCSPISGHRSVSWYQQTPGQGLQFLFEYFSETQRNKGNFPGRFSGRQFSNSRSEMNVSTLELGDSALYLCASSPQNTDTQYFGPGTRLTVL.

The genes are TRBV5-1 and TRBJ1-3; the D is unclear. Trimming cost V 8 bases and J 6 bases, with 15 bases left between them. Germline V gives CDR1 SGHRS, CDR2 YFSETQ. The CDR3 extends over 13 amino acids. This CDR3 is CASIGDRENTIYF. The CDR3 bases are TGCGCCAGTATCGGCGACCGGGAAAACACCATATATTTT. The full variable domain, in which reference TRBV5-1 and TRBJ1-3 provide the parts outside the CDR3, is KAGVTQTPRYLIKTRGQQVTLSCSPISGHRSVSWYQQTPGQGLQFLFEYFSETQRNKGNFPGRFSGRQFSNSRSEMNVSTLELGDSALYLCASIGDRENTIYFGEGSWLTVV.

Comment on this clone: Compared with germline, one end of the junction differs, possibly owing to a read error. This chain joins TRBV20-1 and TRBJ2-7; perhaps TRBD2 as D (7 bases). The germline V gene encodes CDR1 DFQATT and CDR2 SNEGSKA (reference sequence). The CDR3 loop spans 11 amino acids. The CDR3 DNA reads TGCAGTGCCCGTAGGGGGGGGTATTTGTTCTTC. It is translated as CSARRGGYLFF.

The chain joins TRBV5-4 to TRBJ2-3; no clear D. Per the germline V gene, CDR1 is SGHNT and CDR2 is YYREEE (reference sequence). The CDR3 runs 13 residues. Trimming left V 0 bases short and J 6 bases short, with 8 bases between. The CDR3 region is CASSLVPSDTQYF. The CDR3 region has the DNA TGTGCCAGCAGCTTGGTTCCCTCGGATACGCAGTATTTT.

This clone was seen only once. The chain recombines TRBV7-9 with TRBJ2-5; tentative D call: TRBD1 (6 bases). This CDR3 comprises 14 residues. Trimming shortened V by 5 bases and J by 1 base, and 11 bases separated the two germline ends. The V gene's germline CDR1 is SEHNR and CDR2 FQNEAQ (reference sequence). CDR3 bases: TGTGCCAGCAGCCCTTCCAGGGGCCAAGAGACCCAGTACTTC. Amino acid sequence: CASSPSRGQETQYF.

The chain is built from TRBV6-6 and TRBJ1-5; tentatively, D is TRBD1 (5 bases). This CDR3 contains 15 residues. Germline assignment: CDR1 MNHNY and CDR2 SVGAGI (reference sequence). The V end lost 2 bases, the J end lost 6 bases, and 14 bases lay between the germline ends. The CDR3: CASSYGQGGGQPQHF. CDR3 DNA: TGTGCCAGCAGTTACGGCCAGGGCGGGGGTCAGCCCCAGCATTTT.

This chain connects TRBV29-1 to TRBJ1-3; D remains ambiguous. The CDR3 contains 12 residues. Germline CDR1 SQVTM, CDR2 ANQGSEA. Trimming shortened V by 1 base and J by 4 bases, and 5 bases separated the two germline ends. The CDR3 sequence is CSVEVMGNTIYF. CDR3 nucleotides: TGCAGCGTTGAAGTAATGGGAAACACCATATATTTT. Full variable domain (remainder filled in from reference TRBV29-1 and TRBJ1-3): SAVISQKPSRDICQRGTSLTIQCQVDSQVTMMFWYRQQPGQSLTLIATANQGSEATYESGFVIDKFPISRPNLTFSTLTVSNMSPEDSSIYLCSVEVMGNTIYFGEGSWLTVV.

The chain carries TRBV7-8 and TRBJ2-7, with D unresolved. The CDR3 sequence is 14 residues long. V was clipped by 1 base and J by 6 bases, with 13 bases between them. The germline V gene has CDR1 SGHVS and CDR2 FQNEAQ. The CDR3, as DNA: TGTGCCAGCAGCTTAGGAAGGACCACGGGCGAGCAGTACTTC. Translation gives CASSLGRTTGEQYF. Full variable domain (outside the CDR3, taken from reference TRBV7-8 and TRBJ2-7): GAGVSQSPRYKVAKRGQDVALRCDPISGHVSLFWYQQALGQGPEFLTYFQNEAQLDKSGLPSDRFFAERPEGSVSTLKIQRTQQEDSAVYLCASSLGRTTGEQYFGPGTRLTVT.

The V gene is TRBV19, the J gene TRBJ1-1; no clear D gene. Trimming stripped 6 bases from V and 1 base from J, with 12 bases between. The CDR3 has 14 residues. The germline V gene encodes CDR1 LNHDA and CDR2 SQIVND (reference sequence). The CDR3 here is CASRELAENTEAFF. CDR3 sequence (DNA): TGTGCCAGTAGGGAATTGGCAGAGAACACTGAAGCTTTCTTT.

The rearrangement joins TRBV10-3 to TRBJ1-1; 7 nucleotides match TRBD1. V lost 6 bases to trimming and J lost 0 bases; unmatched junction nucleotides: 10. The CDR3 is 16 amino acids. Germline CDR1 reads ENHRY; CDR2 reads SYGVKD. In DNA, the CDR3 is TGTGCCATCAGCCCCACAGGGGAATTCATGAACACTGAAGCTTTCTTT. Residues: CAISPTGEFMNTEAFF.

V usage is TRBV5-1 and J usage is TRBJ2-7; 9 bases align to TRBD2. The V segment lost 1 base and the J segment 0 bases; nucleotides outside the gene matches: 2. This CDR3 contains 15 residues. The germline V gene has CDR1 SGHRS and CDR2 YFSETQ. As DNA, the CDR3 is TGCGCCAGCAGCTTGTTAGCGGGGGACTCCTACGAGCAGTACTTC. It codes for CASSLLAGDSYEQYF.

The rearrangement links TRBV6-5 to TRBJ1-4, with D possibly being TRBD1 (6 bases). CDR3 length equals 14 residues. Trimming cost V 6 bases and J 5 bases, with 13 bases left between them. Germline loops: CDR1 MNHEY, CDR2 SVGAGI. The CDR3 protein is CASRDTGWNEKLFF. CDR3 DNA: TGTGCCAGCAGAGACACAGGGTGGAATGAAAAACTGTTTTTT.

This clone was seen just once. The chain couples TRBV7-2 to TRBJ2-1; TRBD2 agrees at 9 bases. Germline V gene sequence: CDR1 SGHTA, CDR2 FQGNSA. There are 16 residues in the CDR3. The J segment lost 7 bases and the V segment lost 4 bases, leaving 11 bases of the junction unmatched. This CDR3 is CASSSRGGDGTNEQFF. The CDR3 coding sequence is TGTGCCAGCAGCTCGCGGGGGGGGGACGGTACGAATGAGCAGTTCTTC.

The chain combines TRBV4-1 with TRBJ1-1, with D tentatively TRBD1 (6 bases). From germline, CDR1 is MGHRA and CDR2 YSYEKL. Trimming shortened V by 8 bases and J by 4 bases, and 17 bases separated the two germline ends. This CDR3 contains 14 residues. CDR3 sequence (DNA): TGCGCCAGCGTATCAGACCCAGGGGCCACTGAAGCTTTCTTT. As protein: CASVSDPGATEAFF.

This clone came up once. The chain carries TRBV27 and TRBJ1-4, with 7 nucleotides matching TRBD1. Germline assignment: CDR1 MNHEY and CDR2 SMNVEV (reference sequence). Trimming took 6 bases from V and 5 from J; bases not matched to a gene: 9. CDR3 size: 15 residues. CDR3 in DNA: TGTGCCAGCAGCCCCAGGGGGGCCGCGAATGAAAAACTGTTTTTT. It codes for CASSPRGAANEKLFF.